This passage covers 10 T cell receptor beta chains from one sample sequenced in a study of T-cell reconstitution after alpha-beta-depleted transplantation in children. Using unique molecular identifiers, the investigators prepared the TCRbeta library. Using its own MiXCR run on the PCR reads, TCRdb lists one record per CDR3 protein. The table lists hundreds of thousands of distinct CDR3 sequences, 20% to 25% of them singletons. The input for sequencing was PBMCs, mostly from graft donor cells, taken 360 days after TCRalphabeta/CD19-depleted stem cell transplant. Receptors were obtained from a boy in the first two years of life who had a stem cell transplant for acute myeloid leukemia, so the T cells may come from the graft donor.

This rearrangement joins TRBV20-1 to TRBJ2-7, with D possibly being TRBD1 (5 bases). The CDR3 has 12 amino acids. V dropped 3 bases and J dropped 3 bases, with 9 bases sitting between them. Germline V gives CDR1 DFQATT, CDR2 SNEGSKA (reference sequence). The CDR3 reads CSASDSGYEQYV. The CDR3 bases are TGCAGTGCTAGTGACAGTGGCTACGAGCAGTACGTC.

This clonotype was counted between two and nine times. V and J are TRBV15 and TRBJ2-3; the match to TRBD2 covers 7 bases. Looked up from germline, CDR1 is LNHNV and CDR2 is YYDKDF (reference sequence). V lost 7 bases, J lost 2 bases, and 9 bases stayed unmatched. The CDR3 extends over 15 amino acids. The CDR3 here is CATTKWGLITDTQYF. CDR3 nucleotide sequence: TGTGCCACCACCAAGTGGGGACTAATCACAGATACGCAGTATTTT.

This clonotype came up many times. The V gene is TRBV20-1, the J gene TRBJ2-3; no definite D call. The CDR3 is 12 residues long. Germline lookup yields CDR1 DFQATT and CDR2 SNEGSKA (reference sequence). The V end was cut by 5 bases, the J end by 1 base, with 7 bases between. CDR3: CSAGFGTDTQYF. CDR3 nucleotide sequence: TGCAGTGCTGGCTTCGGCACAGATACGCAGTATTTT.

This rearrangement joins TRBV5-1 to TRBJ1-1; unclear D gene. The CDR3 sequence is 15 residues long. Germline V gene lookup returns CDR1 SGHRS and CDR2 YFSETQ. The V and J ends lost 1 base and 1 base respectively, with 11 bases between them. As DNA, the CDR3 is TGCGCCAGCAGCTTGCCTCAGGCGTCGAACACTGAAGCTTTCTTT. It is translated as CASSLPQASNTEAFF.

This clonotype was seen a few times. The chain employs TRBV27 and TRBJ2-1; 9 nucleotides agree with TRBD2. This CDR3 is 17 amino acids long. With V trimmed by 2 bases and J by 2 bases, 7 bases remained unmatched. The germline V gene encodes CDR1 MNHEY and CDR2 SMNVEV (reference sequence). The CDR3 reads CASSLRASGVTYNEQFF. The CDR3 coding sequence is TGTGCCAGCAGTTTAAGGGCTAGCGGGGTGACCTACAATGAGCAGTTCTTC.

The chain employs TRBV12-3 or TRBV12-4 and TRBJ2-1; tentatively, D is TRBD1 or TRBD2 (6 bases each). V shed 5 bases and J shed 1 base, with 12 bases lying between them. The CDR3 is made up of 15 amino acids. The DNA for the CDR3 is TGTGCCAGCAGTCCCCGGGGGCATTCCTACAATGAGCAGTTCTTC. As protein: CASSPRGHSYNEQFF.

This clonotype came up many times. This chain links TRBV20-1 with TRBJ2-3; no definite D call. Germline CDR1 is DFQATT and CDR2 is SNEGSKA (reference sequence). Trimming stripped 0 bases from V and 1 base from J, with 8 bases between. The CDR3 sequence is 14 residues long. The CDR3 DNA reads as TGCAGTGCTAGAGAACCTGCACGCACAGATACGCAGTATTTT. Residues: CSAREPARTDTQYF.

In this sample, this clonotype turned up many times. The rearrangement uses TRBV7-2 and TRBJ2-3, with 10 bases aligning to TRBD2. Germline CDR1 and CDR2: SGHTA and FQGNSA. The CDR3 consists of 16 residues. The V and J ends lost 4 bases and 3 bases, in that order; junction bases with no gene match: 7. DNA of the CDR3: TGTGCCAGCAGCTCTCGATCTAGCGGGGGAACAGATACGCAGTATTTT. Amino acids: CASSSRSSGGTDTQYF.

The V gene is TRBV11-1, the J gene TRBJ2-5; D tentatively reads TRBD1 or TRBD2 (5 bases each). CDR1 is SGHAT, CDR2 FQDESV, per germline (reference sequence). V shed 1 base and J shed 2 bases, with 20 bases lying between them. CDR3 size: 18 residues. CDR3 sequence (DNA): TGTGCCAGCAGCTTAGACGAAACCACGGGACGCGGTCAAGAGACCCAGTACTTC. Residues: CASSLDETTGRGQETQYF.

At least ten counts were recorded for this clonotype. The chain uses TRBV29-1 and TRBJ2-5, with 9 nucleotides matching TRBD2. From germline, CDR1 is SQVTM and CDR2 ANQGSEA. V trimming: 8 bases; J trimming: 8 bases; junction bases outside the gene matches: 15. The CDR3 covers 14 residues. The DNA for the CDR3 is TGCAGCCTAGCGGGATGGGGACCAAGAGAAACCCAGTACTTC. It is translated as CSLAGWGPRETQYF. Variable domain in full (rest from reference TRBV29-1 and TRBJ2-5): SAVISQKPSRDICQRGTSLTIQCQVDSQVTMMFWYRQQPGQSLTLIATANQGSEATYESGFVIDKFPISRPNLTFSTLTVSNMSPEDSSIYLCSLAGWGPRETQYFGPGTRLLVL.